This T cell receptor (beta chain) comes out of a study of CD8+ T cells in alopecia areata. Findings and caveats of the study: Persistence during tofacitinib was seen for many expanded lesional clones in scalp and blood. Besides other cells, scalp samples also yield sequences of resident alphabeta T cells from normal skin. Scalp clonality, along with expanded CD8+ clones among the top 100, was significantly decreased by tofacitinib.

Germline values: CDR1 MNHEY, CDR2 SVGAGI. The V gene lost 0 bases and the J gene lost 1 base, with 3 bases spanning the gap. CDR3 length: 13 residues. The treatment: oral pan-JAK inhibitor, 5-10 mg twice daily. Alopecia areata patients provided lesional scalp punch biopsies and peripheral blood, both collected for the study. As for this clone: The antigen is unknown. The sample holds other DNA sequences that translate to the same CDR3.

TCR sequencing used cDNA made by reverse transcription of extracted RNA. Produced via immunoSEQ multiplex PCR; TCRdb's table is partial and in-frame only. The profile shows 140,000 to 150,000 clones, roughly 50% of them singletons. The rearrangement joins TRBV6-5 to TRBJ1-1, with D hard to call. The receptor's source is a human donor with alopecia areata. The sample in question was CD8+ T cells sorted from blood, obtained at week 4, from a patient treated with tofacitinib. The CDR3 protein is CASSYSENTEAFF. In DNA, the CDR3 is TGTGCCAGCAGTTACTCAGAGAACACTGAAGCTTTCTTT.